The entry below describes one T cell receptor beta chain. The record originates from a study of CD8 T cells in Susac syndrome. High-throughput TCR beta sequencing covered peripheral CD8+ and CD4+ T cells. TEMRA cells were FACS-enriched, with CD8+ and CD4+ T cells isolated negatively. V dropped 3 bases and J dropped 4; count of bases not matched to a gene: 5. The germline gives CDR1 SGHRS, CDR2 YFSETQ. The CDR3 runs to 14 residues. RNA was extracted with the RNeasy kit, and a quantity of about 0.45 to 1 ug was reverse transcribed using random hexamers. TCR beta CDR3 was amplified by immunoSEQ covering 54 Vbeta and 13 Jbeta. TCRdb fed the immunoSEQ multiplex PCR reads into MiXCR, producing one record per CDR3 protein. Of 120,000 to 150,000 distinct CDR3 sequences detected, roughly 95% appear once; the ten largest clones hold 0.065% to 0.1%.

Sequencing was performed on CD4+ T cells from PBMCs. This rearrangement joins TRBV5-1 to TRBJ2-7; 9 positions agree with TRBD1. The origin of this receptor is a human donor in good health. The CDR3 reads CASSYRDRAYEQYF. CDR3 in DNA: TGCGCCAGCAGCTACCGGGACAGGGCGTACGAGCAGTACTTC.